This T cell receptor (beta chain) was identified in a study of cytotoxic CD8 clonotypes in ibrutinib-treated CLL. At the level of the study: The subjects consisted of about 10 relapsed/refractory and around 15 treatment-naive individuals, with approximately 18 IGHV unmutated. Study observations and caveats: The study found baseline clonality above age-matched healthy donors, tracking circulating CD8+ T-cell counts.

The repertoire was sequenced with immunoSEQ multiplex PCR; TCRdb's copy has only in-frame clones and lacks some. This sample has 110,000 to 150,000 clones, with approximately 80% found just once. Trimming took off 4 bases at V and 4 bases at J, with 13 bases between the two ends. From germline, CDR1 is LGHNA and CDR2 YSLEER. The CDR3 is 14 amino acids. In this sample, this clone turned up a few times. Its antigen is unknown. The source was PBMCs, collected after 24 months of ibrutinib treatment. This chain uses TRBV4-3 with TRBJ2-5; the D gene is possibly TRBD1 (6 bases). The receptor's source is a human donor with chronic lymphocytic leukemia. For the CDR3, the DNA is TGCGCCAGCAGCCCTATGACAGGTTTAGAGACCCAGTACTTC. Translated, it gives CASSPMTGLETQYF.